Below are 27 T cell receptor beta chains sequenced from a single sample in a study of cytomegalovirus exposure and HLA in healthy donors. PCR amplification relied on 60 Vbeta primers (plus 13 Jbeta primers). Data came from immunoSEQ multiplex PCR; TCRdb stores just in-frame clones and leaves some out. The data contain 110,000 to 150,000 clones, approximately 80% of them seen just once; the ten biggest clones take up over 2%. The sequenced sample consisted of PBMCs. These receptors all come from a woman under 30 in good health and CMV-seropositive.

The genes are TRBV18 and TRBJ1-1; 7 bases are a match to TRBD1. The CDR3 runs 14 residues. Germline trimming cut 4 bases from V and 10 bases from J; bases unmatched to any gene: 12. The V gene's germline CDR1 is KGHSH and CDR2 LQKENI. CDR3 coding DNA: TGTGCCAGCTCACGAGTACAGGGGTCCGCGGGAGCTTTCTTT. As protein: CASSRVQGSAGAFF. Together with reference TRBV18 and TRBJ1-1, the CDR3 gives the full variable domain: NAGVMQNPRHLVRRRGQEARLRCSPMKGHSHVYWYRQLPEEGLKFMVYLQKENIIDESGMPKERFSAEFPKEGPSILRIQQVVRGDSAAYFCASSRVQGSAGAFFGQGTRLTVV.

The V call is TRBV6-1, the J call TRBJ1-2, with 8 bases aligning to TRBD1. Per the germline V gene, CDR1 is MNHNS and CDR2 is SASEGT. Trimming cost V 4 bases and J 6 bases; bases outside gene matches: 7. The CDR3 length is 14 residues. The CDR3 nucleotides are TGTGCCAGCAGTGCCACAAGGACAGGGCATGGCTACACCTTC. Translating gives CASSATRTGHGYTF.

The rearrangement uses TRBV6-1 and TRBJ1-2; the D gene is possibly TRBD1 (5 bases). CDR1 is MNHNS, CDR2 SASEGT, per germline. V shed 5 bases and J shed 0 bases, with 7 bases lying between them. This CDR3 region has 13 residues. The CDR3 spells CASSSGTNYGYTF. The CDR3 bases are TGTGCCAGCAGTTCAGGGACTAACTATGGCTACACCTTC.

This chain connects TRBV7-2 to TRBJ2-5, with TRBD2 identical over 11 bases. V trimming: 3 bases; J trimming: 5 bases; junction bases outside the gene matches: 5. CDR3 length equals 15 residues. From germline, CDR1 is SGHTA and CDR2 FQGNSA. The CDR3: CASSLVAGGRETQYF. The CDR3 bases are TGTGCCAGCAGCTTGGTAGCGGGGGGGCGCGAGACCCAGTACTTC.

V is TRBV5-1 and J is TRBJ2-2; 7 bases match TRBD1. This CDR3 comprises 14 residues. Germline V gives CDR1 SGHRS, CDR2 YFSETQ. Losses at the gene ends were 3 bases for V and 4 bases for J; bases not matched to a gene: 3. The CDR3 DNA follows: TGCGCCAGCAGCTCGGGACAGCCCACCGGGGAGCTGTTTTTT. Translated, it gives CASSSGQPTGELFF.

The chain joins TRBV4-1 to TRBJ2-4; a possible D gene is TRBD2 (6 bases). This CDR3 spans 15 amino acids. Trimming shortened V by 1 base and J by 6 bases, and 13 bases separated the two germline ends. Germline V gene sequence: CDR1 MGHRA, CDR2 YSYEKL. CDR3 protein: CASSQGEAGLNIQYF. CDR3 nucleotides: TGCGCCAGCAGCCAAGGGGAGGCCGGGCTAAACATTCAGTACTTC.

V is TRBV7-2 and J is TRBJ2-2; 7 bases align to TRBD2. Germline lookup yields CDR1 SGHTA and CDR2 FQGNSA. This CDR3 contains 16 residues. V lost 0 bases, J lost 1 base, and 2 bases stayed unmatched. The CDR3 DNA sequence: TGTGCCAGCAGCTTAGCGCCGGGGGGGAACACCGGGGAGCTGTTTTTT. Translated, it gives CASSLAPGGNTGELFF.

V is TRBV6-6 and J is TRBJ2-3, with D hard to call. The CDR3 length is 14 residues. CDR1 is MNHNY, CDR2 SVGAGI, per germline (reference sequence). V was trimmed by 5 bases and J by 0 bases, leaving 9 bases between them. The chain's CDR3 is CASSDTASTDTQYF. CDR3 bases: TGTGCCAGCAGTGACACGGCTAGCACAGATACGCAGTATTTT.

The V and J genes are TRBV9 and TRBJ2-3; 10 nucleotides align to TRBD1. The CDR3 is made up of 17 amino acids. The V and J ends lost 3 bases and 4 bases, in that order; junction bases with no gene match: 11. Looked up from germline, CDR1 is SGDLS and CDR2 is YYNGEE. CDR3: CASSAVGGDRGSDTQYF. Written as DNA, the CDR3 is TGTGCCAGCAGCGCCGTAGGGGGGGACAGGGGTTCAGATACGCAGTATTTT.

This clone has a handful of counts. This CDR3 reads CAWSAGGRETQYF. DNA for the CDR3: TGTGCCTGGAGTGCAGGGGGCAGGGAGACCCAGTACTTC. The chain carries TRBV30 and TRBJ2-5; 8 nucleotides line up with TRBD1. The CDR3 consists of 13 residues. The junction had 3 bases not matched to a gene; V was cut back by 1 base and J by 5 bases. The germline CDR1 and CDR2 sequences are GTSNPN and SVGIG (reference sequence).

This chain joins TRBV2 and TRBJ2-7; 11 nucleotides agree with TRBD2. Germline lookup yields CDR1 SNHLY and CDR2 FYNNEI. The J segment lost 4 bases and the V segment lost 4 bases, leaving 6 bases of the junction unmatched. The CDR3 spans 15 residues. CDR3 sequence: CASSATSGGPYEQYF. The CDR3 DNA sequence: TGTGCCAGCAGTGCTACTAGCGGGGGTCCTTACGAGCAGTACTTC.

The gene calls are TRBV6-1 and TRBJ2-5, with 9 nucleotides matching TRBD2. The CDR3 totals 16 residues. V was clipped by 4 bases and J by 3 bases; unmatched bases: 9. Germline V CDR1 and CDR2: MNHNS, SASEGT. CDR3 nucleotide sequence: TGTGCCAGCAGTGTTGTAGCGGGGGTCATTGAAGAGACCCAGTACTTC. This gives the protein CASSVVAGVIEETQYF.

The chain joins TRBV28 to TRBJ2-1; D is perhaps TRBD1 (6 bases). CDR1 and CDR2 from the germline V gene are MDHEN and SYDVKM. This CDR3 is built from 15 residues. Trimming left V 5 bases short and J 3 bases short, with 14 bases between. In DNA form, the CDR3 reads TGTGCCAGCAGTCCTTTGACAGGCTACTACAATGAGCAGTTCTTC. It is translated as CASSPLTGYYNEQFF. The full variable domain, completed using reference TRBV28 and TRBJ2-1, is DVKVTQSSRYLVKRTGEKVFLECVQDMDHENMFWYRQDPGLGLRLIYFSYDVKMKEKGDIPEGYSVSREKKERFSLILESASTNQTSMYLCASSPLTGYYNEQFFGPGTRLTVL.

This chain links TRBV7-9 with TRBJ2-3, with D possibly matching TRBD2 (7 bases). This CDR3 is built from 17 residues. CDR1 is SEHNR, CDR2 FQNEAQ, per germline (reference sequence). Between the trimmed V and J ends, which lost 4 bases and 6 bases, there was a span of 23 bases. CDR3 amino acids: CASSSRLGGAVGDTQYF. The CDR3, as DNA: TGTGCCAGCAGCTCCCGACTGGGGGGGGCAGTAGGGGATACGCAGTATTTT.

The chain employs TRBV6-6 and TRBJ1-6; the D is unclear. The CDR3 extends over 15 amino acids. V was pared by 0 bases and J by 8 bases, with 11 bases between. CDR1 is MNHNY, CDR2 SVGAGI, per germline (reference sequence). This CDR3 is CASSYSPGGDSPLHF. For the CDR3, the DNA is TGTGCCAGCAGTTACTCGCCCGGCGGTGATTCACCCCTCCACTTT.

This clone was recorded only once. This chain uses TRBV10-1 with TRBJ1-1, with 7 bases matching TRBD1. The CDR3 covers 13 residues. Germline V gene lookup returns CDR1 WNHNN and CDR2 SYGVQD (reference sequence). V was clipped by 6 bases and J by 7 bases; unmatched bases: 8. The CDR3 DNA reads TGCGCCAGCAGCCGGGACAGCCAATATGAAGCTTTCTTT. Translation: CASSRDSQYEAFF.

J is TRBJ1-1 and V is TRBV7-9, with D possibly TRBD1 on 5 matching bases. Trimming removed 6 bases from V and 5 bases from J, with 10 bases in between. The CDR3 loop spans 12 amino acids. The germline gives CDR1 SEHNR, CDR2 FQNEAQ (reference sequence). CDR3 region: CASRAGKTEAFF. The CDR3 nucleotides are TGTGCCAGCAGGGCAGGGAAAACTGAAGCTTTCTTT.

The chain is built from TRBV7-9 and TRBJ1-5; D is undetermined. V was clipped by 6 bases and J by 4 bases, with 13 bases between them. The CDR3 is made up of 14 amino acids. The germline CDR1 and CDR2 sequences are SEHNR and FQNEAQ (reference sequence). CDR3 DNA sequence: TGTGCCAGCAGTTTCGAGGGAATGAATCAGCCCCAGCATTTT. Protein sequence: CASSFEGMNQPQHF.

V gene TRBV10-1 combines with J gene TRBJ2-3; TRBD1 matches at 11 bases. Germline CDR1 WNHNN, CDR2 SYGVQD (reference sequence). V gave up 6 bases and J gave up 4 bases; unmatched junction bases: 3. CDR3 size: 14 residues. The CDR3 loop reads CASRVGQGADTQYF. As DNA, the CDR3 is TGCGCCAGCAGAGTGGGACAGGGGGCAGATACGCAGTATTTT.

Turning to this clone: Other DNA sequences in the sample encode the same CDR3. The chain is built from TRBV9 and TRBJ2-3; the D gene is possibly TRBD1 (5 bases). CDR3 length: 15 residues. Germline CDR1 is SGDLS and CDR2 is YYNGEE. The V end was cut by 0 bases, the J end by 3 bases, with 11 bases between. The CDR3 DNA is TGTGCCAGCAGCGTAGGTCCCCAGGGAACAGATACGCAGTATTTT. This translates into CASSVGPQGTDTQYF.

V gene TRBV7-8 combines with J gene TRBJ2-5; 12 nucleotides align to TRBD2. This CDR3 spans 21 amino acids. CDR1 is SGHVS, CDR2 FQNEAQ, per germline. The V gene end was trimmed by 5 bases and the J gene end by 0 bases; junction bases not matched to a gene: 19. The CDR3 loop reads CASSVDWVRSLAGGHQETQYF. CDR3 bases: TGTGCCAGCAGCGTGGACTGGGTTCGCTCACTAGCGGGGGGCCACCAAGAGACCCAGTACTTC.

The chain uses TRBV5-1 and TRBJ2-1; perhaps TRBD2 as D (7 bases). Trimming stripped 0 bases from V and 9 bases from J, with 16 bases between. From germline, CDR1 is SGHRS and CDR2 YFSETQ. This CDR3 contains 15 residues. The CDR3 coding sequence is TGCGCCAGCAGCTTGGGCACGTTAGGGGGGGGTGAGCAGTTCTTC. It codes for CASSLGTLGGGEQFF. The full variable domain, in which reference TRBV5-1 and TRBJ2-1 provide the parts outside the CDR3, is KAGVTQTPRYLIKTRGQQVTLSCSPISGHRSVSWYQQTPGQGLQFLFEYFSETQRNKGNFPGRFSGRQFSNSRSEMNVSTLELGDSALYLCASSLGTLGGGEQFFGPGTRLTVL.

The rearrangement joins TRBV5-6 to TRBJ1-4; D might be TRBD1 (5 bases). V was trimmed by 0 bases and J by 6 bases, leaving 12 bases between them. From germline, CDR1 is SGHDT and CDR2 YYEEEE. The CDR3 extends over 15 amino acids. The DNA for the CDR3 is TGTGCCAGCAGCTTGGCGACAGAACTCCATGAAAAACTGTTTTTT. Protein sequence: CASSLATELHEKLFF.

The V and J genes are TRBV4-1 and TRBJ2-3; the match to TRBD2 covers 11 bases. Trimming cost V 4 bases and J 3 bases; bases outside gene matches: 3. Germline V gene sequence: CDR1 MGHRA, CDR2 YSYEKL. The CDR3 runs 15 residues. The CDR3 spells CASSPRLAGTDTQYF. The CDR3, as DNA: TGCGCCAGCAGCCCAAGACTAGCGGGGACAGATACGCAGTATTTT.

This clone was detected only once. An end of the junction does not agree with germline; a read error may underlie this. V gene TRBV28 combines with J gene TRBJ1-2; the D gene is possibly TRBD1 (6 bases). In germline, CDR1 is MDHEN, CDR2 SYDVKM. This CDR3 region has 14 residues. CDR3 amino acids: CASSSSGAHYDYTF. Written as DNA, the CDR3 is TGTGCCAGCAGTTCTTCAGGGGCTCATTATGACTACACCTTC.

The chain has TRBV5-1 and TRBJ2-5, with a weak D call TRBD2 (6 bases). This CDR3 spans 14 amino acids. Germline CDR1 reads SGHRS; CDR2 reads YFSETQ. Trimming took 0 bases from V and 5 from J, leaving 11 bases between them. The CDR3 bases are TGCGCCAGCAGCTTGGTGGGGGGTGTGGAGACCCAGTACTTC. Translating it yields CASSLVGGVETQYF.

The CDR3 reads CASSQNEKNIQYF. CDR3 DNA: TGCGCCAGCAGCCAAAACGAGAAAAACATTCAGTACTTC. The V call is TRBV4-3, the J call TRBJ2-4; D gene unclear. The germline CDR1 and CDR2 sequences are LGHNA and YSLEER. Deletions cut 2 bases from V and 4 bases from J, with 6 bases between. The CDR3 contains 13 residues.